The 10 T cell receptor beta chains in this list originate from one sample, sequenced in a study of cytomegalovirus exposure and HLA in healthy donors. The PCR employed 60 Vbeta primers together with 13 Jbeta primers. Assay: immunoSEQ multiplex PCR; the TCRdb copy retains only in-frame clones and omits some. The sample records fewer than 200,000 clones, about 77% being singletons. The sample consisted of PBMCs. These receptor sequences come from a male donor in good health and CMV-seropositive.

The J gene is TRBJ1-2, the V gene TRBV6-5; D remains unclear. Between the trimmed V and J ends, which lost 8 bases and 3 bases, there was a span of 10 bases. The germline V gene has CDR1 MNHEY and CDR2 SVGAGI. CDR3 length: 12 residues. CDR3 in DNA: TGTGCCAGCCTCGGGGAAGACTATGGCTACACCTTC. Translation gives CASLGEDYGYTF.

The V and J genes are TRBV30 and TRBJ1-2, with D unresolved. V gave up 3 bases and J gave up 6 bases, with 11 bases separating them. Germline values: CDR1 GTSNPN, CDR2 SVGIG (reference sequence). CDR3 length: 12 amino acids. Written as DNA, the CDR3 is TGTGCCTGGAGCCCCAGGTTACATGGCTACACCTTC. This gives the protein CAWSPRLHGYTF.

This CDR3 reads CASSLSRDRRADTF. The CDR3 coding sequence is TGTGCCAGCAGCTTGTCCCGGGACAGGCGAGCAGACACCTTC. The chain couples TRBV13 to TRBJ1-2, with 8 positions matching TRBD1. After removal of 3 bases from V and 12 bases from J, the junction contained 12 bases not matched to a gene. The CDR3 is 14 amino acids. Per germline, CDR1 PRHDT and CDR2 FYEKMQ (reference sequence).

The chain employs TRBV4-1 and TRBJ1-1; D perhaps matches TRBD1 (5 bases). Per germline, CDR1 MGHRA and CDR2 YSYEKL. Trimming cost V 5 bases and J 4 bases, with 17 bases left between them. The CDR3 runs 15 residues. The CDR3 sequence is CASSSPTSGITEAFF. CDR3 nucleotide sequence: TGCGCCAGCAGCTCCCCCACGTCAGGGATCACTGAAGCTTTCTTT.

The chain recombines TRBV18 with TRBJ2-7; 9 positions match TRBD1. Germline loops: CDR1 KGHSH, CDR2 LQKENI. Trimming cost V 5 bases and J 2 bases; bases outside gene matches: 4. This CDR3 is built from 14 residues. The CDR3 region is CASSIRDRAYEQYF. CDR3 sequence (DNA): TGTGCCAGCTCAATCCGGGACAGGGCCTACGAGCAGTACTTC. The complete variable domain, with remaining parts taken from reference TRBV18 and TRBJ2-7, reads NAGVMQNPRHLVRRRGQEARLRCSPMKGHSHVYWYRQLPEEGLKFMVYLQKENIIDESGMPKERFSAEFPKEGPSILRIQQVVRGDSAAYFCASSIRDRAYEQYFGPGTRLTVT.

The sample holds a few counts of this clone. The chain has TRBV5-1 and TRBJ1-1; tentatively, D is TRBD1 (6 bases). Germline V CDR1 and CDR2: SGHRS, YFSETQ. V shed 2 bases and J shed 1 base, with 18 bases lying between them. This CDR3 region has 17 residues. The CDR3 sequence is CASSLGQRTGPNTEAFF. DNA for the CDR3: TGCGCCAGCAGCTTAGGACAGCGAACGGGCCCGAACACTGAAGCTTTCTTT.

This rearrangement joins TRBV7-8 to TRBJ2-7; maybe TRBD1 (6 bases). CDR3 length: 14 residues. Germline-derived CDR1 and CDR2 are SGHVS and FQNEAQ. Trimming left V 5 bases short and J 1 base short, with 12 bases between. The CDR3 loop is CASSLRTASYEQYF. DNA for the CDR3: TGTGCCAGCAGCCTTCGGACAGCTTCCTACGAGCAGTACTTC.

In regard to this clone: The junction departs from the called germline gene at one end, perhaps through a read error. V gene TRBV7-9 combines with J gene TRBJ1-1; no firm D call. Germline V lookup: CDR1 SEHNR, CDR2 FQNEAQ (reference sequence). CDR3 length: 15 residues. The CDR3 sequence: CSSSPTEPSNTEAFF. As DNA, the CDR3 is TGTTCCAGCAGCCCCACAGAGCCTTCGAACACTGAAGCTTTCTTT.

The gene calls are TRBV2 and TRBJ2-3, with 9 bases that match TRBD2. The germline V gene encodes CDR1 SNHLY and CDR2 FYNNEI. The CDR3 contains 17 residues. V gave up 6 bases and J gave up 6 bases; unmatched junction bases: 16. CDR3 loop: CASRDLHAGGPGDTQYF. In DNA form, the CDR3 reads TGTGCCAGCAGGGACCTGCATGCGGGGGGGCCGGGGGATACGCAGTATTTT.

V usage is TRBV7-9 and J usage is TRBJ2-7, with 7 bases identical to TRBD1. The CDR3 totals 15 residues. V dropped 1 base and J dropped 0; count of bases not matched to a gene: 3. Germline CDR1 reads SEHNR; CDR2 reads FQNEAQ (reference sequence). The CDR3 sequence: CASSLVGQLSYEQYF. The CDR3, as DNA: TGTGCCAGCAGCTTAGTGGGACAGCTCTCCTACGAGCAGTACTTC. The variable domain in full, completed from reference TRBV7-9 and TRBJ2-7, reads DTGVSQNPRHKITKRGQNVTFRCDPISEHNRLYWYRQTLGQGPEFLTYFQNEAQLEKSRLLSDRFSAERPKGSFSTLEIQRTEQGDSAMYLCASSLVGQLSYEQYFGPGTRLTVT.